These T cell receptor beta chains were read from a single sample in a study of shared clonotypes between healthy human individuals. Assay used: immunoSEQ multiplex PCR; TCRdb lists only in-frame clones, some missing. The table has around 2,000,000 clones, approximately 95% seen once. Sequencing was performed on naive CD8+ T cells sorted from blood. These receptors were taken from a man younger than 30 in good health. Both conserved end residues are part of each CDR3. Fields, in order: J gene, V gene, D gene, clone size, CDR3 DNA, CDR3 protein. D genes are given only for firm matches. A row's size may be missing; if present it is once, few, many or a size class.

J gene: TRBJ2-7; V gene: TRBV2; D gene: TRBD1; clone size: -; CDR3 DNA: TGTGCCAGCTGCAGGGACAGGGGCGACGAGCAGTACTTC; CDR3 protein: CASCRDRGDEQYF
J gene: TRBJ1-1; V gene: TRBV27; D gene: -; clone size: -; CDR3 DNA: TGTGCCAGCAGTCCCATCCCCTCCTTGAACACTGAAGCTTTCTTT; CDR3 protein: CASSPIPSLNTEAFF
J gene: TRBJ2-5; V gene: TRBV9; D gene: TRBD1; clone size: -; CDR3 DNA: TGTGCCAGCAGCGACCCGGGACAGGCTCCATACCAAGAGACCCAGTACTTC; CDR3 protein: CASSDPGQAPYQETQYF
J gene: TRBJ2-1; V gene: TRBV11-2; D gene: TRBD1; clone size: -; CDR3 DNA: TGTGCCAGCAGCTTATTAGGGGGACAGGAGCAGTTCTTC; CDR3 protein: CASSLLGGQEQFF
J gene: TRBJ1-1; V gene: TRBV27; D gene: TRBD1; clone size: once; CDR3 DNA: TGTGCCAGCAGTGGCACCGGGACAGGACTTGAAGCTTTCTTT; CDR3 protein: CASSGTGTGLEAFF
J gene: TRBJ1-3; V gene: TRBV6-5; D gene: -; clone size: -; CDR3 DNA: TGTGCCAGCAGTTACTCGAAGTTGGAAGGAAACACCATATATTTT; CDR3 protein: CASSYSKLEGNTIYF
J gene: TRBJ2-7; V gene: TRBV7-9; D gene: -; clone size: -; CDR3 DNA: TGTGCCAGCAGCCCCTTATCCTACGAGCAGTACTTC; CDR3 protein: CASSPLSYEQYF
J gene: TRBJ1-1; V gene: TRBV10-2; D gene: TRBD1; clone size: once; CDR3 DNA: TGCGCCAGCAGTCATCGGACAGGGAAAGACACTGAAGCTTTCTTT; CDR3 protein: CASSHRTGKDTEAFF
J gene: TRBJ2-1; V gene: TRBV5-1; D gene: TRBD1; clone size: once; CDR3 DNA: TGCGCCAGCAGCTTGGGACAGGGACAGTACAATGAGCAGTTCTTC; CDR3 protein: CASSLGQGQYNEQFF
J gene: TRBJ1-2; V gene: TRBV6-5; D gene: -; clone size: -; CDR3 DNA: TGTGCCAGCAGTTACGAACAGTCCGTTATTTTTGGCTACACCTTC; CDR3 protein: CASSYEQSVIFGYTF
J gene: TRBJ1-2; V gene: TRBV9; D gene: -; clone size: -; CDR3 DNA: TGTGCCAGCAGCGTACTTGGCTGGGGCTACACCTTC; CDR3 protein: CASSVLGWGYTF
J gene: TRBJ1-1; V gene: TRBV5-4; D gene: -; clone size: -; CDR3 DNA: TGTGCCAGCAGCTTGGCGTCGGAGGGTTTGGACACTGAAGCTTTCTTT; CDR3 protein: CASSLASEGLDTEAFF
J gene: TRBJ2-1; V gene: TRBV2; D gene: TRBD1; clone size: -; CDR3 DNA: TGTGCCAGCAGTCTCGGGACAGGCAGGTACAATGAGCAGTTCTTC; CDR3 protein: CASSLGTGRYNEQFF
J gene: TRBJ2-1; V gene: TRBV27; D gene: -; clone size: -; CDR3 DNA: TGTGCCAGCAGTCCCCTAGGGACCTACAATGAGCAGTTCTTC; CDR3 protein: CASSPLGTYNEQFF
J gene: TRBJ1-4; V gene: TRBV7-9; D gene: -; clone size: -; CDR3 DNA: TGTGCCAGCAGTCCCCCCGTTGTGGGGTCGGATAATGAAAAACTGTTTTTT; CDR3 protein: CASSPPVVGSDNEKLFF
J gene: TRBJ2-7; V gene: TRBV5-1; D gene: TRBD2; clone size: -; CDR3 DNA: TGCGCCAGCAGCTTTGGCGGGAGCTACGAGCAGTACTTC; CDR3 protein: CASSFGGSYEQYF
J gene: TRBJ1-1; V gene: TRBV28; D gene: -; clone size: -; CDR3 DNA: TGTGCCAGCAGTCCGAGCAGGGTGAACACTGAAGCTTTCTTT; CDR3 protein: CASSPSRVNTEAFF
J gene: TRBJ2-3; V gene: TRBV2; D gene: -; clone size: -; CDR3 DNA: TGTGCCAGCAGGGGGCGAGACACAGATACGCAGTATTTT; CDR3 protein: CASRGRDTDTQYF
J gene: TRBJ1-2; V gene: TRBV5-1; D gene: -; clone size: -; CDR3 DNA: TGCGCCAGCAGCTTGGCTCAGGGGCAGGACTATGGCTACACCTTC; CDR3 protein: CASSLAQGQDYGYTF
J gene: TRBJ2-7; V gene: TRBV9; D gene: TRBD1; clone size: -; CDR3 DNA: TGTGCCAGCAGCGCCTTCCCGACAGGGGCCGAGCAGTACTTC; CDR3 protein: CASSAFPTGAEQYF
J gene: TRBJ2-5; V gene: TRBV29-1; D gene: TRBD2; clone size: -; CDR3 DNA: TGCAGCGTTGAAGCTAGCGGGAGGGCCTCGGGGACCCAGTACTTC; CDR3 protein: CSVEASGRASGTQYF
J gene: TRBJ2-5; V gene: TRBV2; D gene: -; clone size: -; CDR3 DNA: TGTGCCAGCAGTTCAGGTCAGACTCAAGAGACCCAGTACTTC; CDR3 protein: CASSSGQTQETQYF
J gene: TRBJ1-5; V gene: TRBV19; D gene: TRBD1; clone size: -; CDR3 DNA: TGTGCCAGTAGGTTGACAGGGATATATCAGCCCCAGCATTTT; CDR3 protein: CASRLTGIYQPQHF
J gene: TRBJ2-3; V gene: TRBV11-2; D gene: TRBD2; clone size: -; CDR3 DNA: TGTGCCAGCAGCTTAGTGCGCGGGGGGCCCCCAGATACGCAGTATTTT; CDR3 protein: CASSLVRGGPPDTQYF
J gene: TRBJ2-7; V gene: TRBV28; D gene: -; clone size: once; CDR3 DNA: TGTGCCAGCAGTTTAGGGGTGGCTACCTACGAGCAGTACTTC; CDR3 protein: CASSLGVATYEQYF
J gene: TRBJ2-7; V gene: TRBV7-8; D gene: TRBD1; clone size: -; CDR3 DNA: TGTGCCAGCAGCTACGGGGTTGGGACAGGGGACGGCGAGCAGTACTTC; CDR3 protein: CASSYGVGTGDGEQYF
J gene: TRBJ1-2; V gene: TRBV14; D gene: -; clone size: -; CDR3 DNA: TGTGCCAGCAGCCAAGATTGGCGCAGCCCGAAGGGCTACACCTTC; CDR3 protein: CASSQDWRSPKGYTF
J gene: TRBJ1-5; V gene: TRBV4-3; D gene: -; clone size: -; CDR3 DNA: TGCGCCAGCAGCCAAGAGTACGAACGGCTTTATCAGCCCCAGCATTTT; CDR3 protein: CASSQEYERLYQPQHF
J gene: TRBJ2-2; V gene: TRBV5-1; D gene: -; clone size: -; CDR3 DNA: TGCGCCAGCAGCCAACCGCCGCAGGACACCGGGGAGCTGTTTTTT; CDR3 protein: CASSQPPQDTGELFF
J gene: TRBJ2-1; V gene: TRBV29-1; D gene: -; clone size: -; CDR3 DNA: TGCAGCGTTTTATTAAGCTCCTACAATGAGCAGTTCTTC; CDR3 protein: CSVLLSSYNEQFF
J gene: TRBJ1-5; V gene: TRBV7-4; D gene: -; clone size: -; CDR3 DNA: TGTGCCAGCAGCTTAGTTGGGGGGGCGTTGAATCAGCCCCAGCATTTT; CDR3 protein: CASSLVGGALNQPQHF
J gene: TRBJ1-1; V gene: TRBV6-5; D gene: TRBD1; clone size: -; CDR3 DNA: TGTGCCAGCAGCCAGGGGGGAAGCACTGAAGCTTTCTTT; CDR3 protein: CASSQGGSTEAFF
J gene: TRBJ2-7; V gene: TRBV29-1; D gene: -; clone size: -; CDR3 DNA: TGCAGCGTTGAAGAGATCCGGGACGGTAGCTCCTACGAGCAGTACTTC; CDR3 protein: CSVEEIRDGSSYEQYF
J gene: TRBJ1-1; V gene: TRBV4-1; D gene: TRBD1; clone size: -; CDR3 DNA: TGCGCCAGCAGCCTTCAGGGGGTTGAAGCTTTCTTT; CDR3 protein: CASSLQGVEAFF
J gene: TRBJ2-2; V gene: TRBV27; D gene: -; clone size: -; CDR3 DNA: TGTGCCAGCAGGATAAGGAACACCGGGGAGCTGTTTTTT; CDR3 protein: CASRIRNTGELFF
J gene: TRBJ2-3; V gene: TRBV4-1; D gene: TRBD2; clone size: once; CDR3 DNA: TGCGCCAGCAGCCAAGAAGCGGGGGGTGATACGCAGTATTTT; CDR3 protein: CASSQEAGGDTQYF
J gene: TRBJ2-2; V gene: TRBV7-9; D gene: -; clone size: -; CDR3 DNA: TGTGCCAGCAGCTTAGTGGTTCCGGCGGAAACCGGGGAGCTGTTTTTT; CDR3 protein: CASSLVVPAETGELFF
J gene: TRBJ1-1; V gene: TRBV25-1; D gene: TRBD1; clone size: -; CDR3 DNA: TGTGCCAGCAGTATGACAGGGTACGGTGAAGCTTTCTTT; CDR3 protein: CASSMTGYGEAFF
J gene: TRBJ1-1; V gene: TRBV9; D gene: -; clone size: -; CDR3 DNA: TGTGCCAGCAGCGTAGTAGGGACAGAAGCTTTCTTT; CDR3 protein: CASSVVGTEAFF
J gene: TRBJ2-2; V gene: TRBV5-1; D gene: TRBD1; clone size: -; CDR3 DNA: TGCGCCAGCAGCTGGACAGGGTTCGGGGAGCTGTTTTTT; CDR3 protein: CASSWTGFGELFF
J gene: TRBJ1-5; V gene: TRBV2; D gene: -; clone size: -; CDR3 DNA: TGTGCCAGCATCGGGCAGGGCGGCAATCAGCCCCAGCATTTT; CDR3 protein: CASIGQGGNQPQHF
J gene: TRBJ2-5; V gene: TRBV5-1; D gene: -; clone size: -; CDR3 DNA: TGCGCCAGCAGCTTCCCAGGGACCCAAGAGACCCAGTACTTC; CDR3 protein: CASSFPGTQETQYF
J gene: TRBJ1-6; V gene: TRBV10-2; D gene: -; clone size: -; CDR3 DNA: TGCGCCAGCAGTGAGTTGGTCGGGCAGATGGCCCTCCACTTT; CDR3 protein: CASSELVGQMALHF
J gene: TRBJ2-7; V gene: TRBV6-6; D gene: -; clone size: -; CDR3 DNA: TGTGCCAGCAGTCTATCCCGGCCTGGGGGCGACGAGCAGTACTTC; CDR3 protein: CASSLSRPGGDEQYF
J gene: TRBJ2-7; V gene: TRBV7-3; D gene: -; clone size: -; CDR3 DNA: TGTGCCAGCAGCTTATACGGCGGTGATACCTACGAGCAGTACTTC; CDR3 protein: CASSLYGGDTYEQYF
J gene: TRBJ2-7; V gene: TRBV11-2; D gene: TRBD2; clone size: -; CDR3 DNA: TGTGCCAGCAGCTTAGCCCCCGGGAGGGCCGTGTACGAGCAGTACTTC; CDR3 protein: CASSLAPGRAVYEQYF
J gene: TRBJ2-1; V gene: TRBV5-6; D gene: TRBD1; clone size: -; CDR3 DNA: TGTGCCAGCAGACCGGGGACAGGGATGAATGAGCAGTTCTTC; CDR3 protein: CASRPGTGMNEQFF
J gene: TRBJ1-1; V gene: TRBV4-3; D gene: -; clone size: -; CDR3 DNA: TGCGCCAGCAGCCGAACCCTGGGGGGGAACAACCCTGAAGCTTTCTTT; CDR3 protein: CASSRTLGGNNPEAFF
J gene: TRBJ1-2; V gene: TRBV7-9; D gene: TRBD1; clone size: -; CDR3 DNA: TGTGCCAGCAGGCAAGGGGGGACAGGGGAGAGTGGCTACACCTTC; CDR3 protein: CASRQGGTGESGYTF
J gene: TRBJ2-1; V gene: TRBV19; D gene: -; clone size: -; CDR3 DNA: TGTGCCAGTAGGGATGGAGGCAACGAGCAGTTCTTC; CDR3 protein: CASRDGGNEQFF
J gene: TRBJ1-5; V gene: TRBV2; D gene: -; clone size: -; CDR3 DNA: TGTGCCAGCAGTGATTACGCAGGGACCGCGGCGCCCCAGCATTTT; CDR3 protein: CASSDYAGTAAPQHF
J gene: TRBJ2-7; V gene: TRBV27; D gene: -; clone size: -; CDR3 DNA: TGTGCCAGCAGTTTTGGCAGCTACTACGAGCAGTACTTC; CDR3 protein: CASSFGSYYEQYF
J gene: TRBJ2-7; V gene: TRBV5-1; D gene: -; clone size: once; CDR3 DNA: TGCGCCAGCAGCCCGGAAGGGGCCTACGAGCAGTACTTC; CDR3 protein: CASSPEGAYEQYF
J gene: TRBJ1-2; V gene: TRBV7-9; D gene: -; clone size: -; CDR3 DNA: TGTGCCAGCCCCGGGACAATAAACTATGGCTACACCTTC; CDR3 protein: CASPGTINYGYTF
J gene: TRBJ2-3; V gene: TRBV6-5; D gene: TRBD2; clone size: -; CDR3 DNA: TGTGCCAGCAGTCCCCTAGCGGGGATGACAGATACGCAGTATTTT; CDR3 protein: CASSPLAGMTDTQYF